This T cell receptor beta chain was observed in a study of blood T cell repertoires in COVID-19. TCRdb keeps only in-frame clones here, not all; method: immunoSEQ multiplex PCR. The table records under 350,000 clones, 89% of them present only once. Patients in Seattle were enrolled during active infection, then followed longitudinally. The length of the CDR3 is 13 residues. Germline loops: CDR1 SQVTM, CDR2 ANQGSEA. The V end was cut by 5 bases, the J end by 0 bases, with 9 bases between. The specimen sequenced was peripheral blood. This chain connects TRBV29-1 to TRBJ2-3, with a tentative D call TRBD2 (5 bases). The clonotype was recovered from a woman younger than 45 with COVID-19, enrolled during active disease. The CDR3 DNA is TGCAGCGTTAGCGGCGAAAGCACAGATACGCAGTATTTT. Translating it yields CSVSGESTDTQYF.